This note documents a single TCR beta chain sequence. The sample originates from a study of blood T cell repertoires in COVID-19. Study-level background: The cDNA or gDNA used as material had been derived from T cells, B-cell-depleted T cells, or PBMCs.

Profiled with immunoSEQ multiplex PCR; TCRdb holds only in-frame clones, not every one. Altogether more than 400,000 clones are present, around 85% being singletons, with the ten largest covering 3% to 3.5%. The CDR3 totals 11 residues. Germline assignment: CDR1 DFQATT and CDR2 SNEGSKA (reference sequence). Trimming cost V 8 bases and J 1 base, with 8 bases left between them. Sequenced input: peripheral blood. This TCR came from a human donor in a cohort sampled during active COVID-19. This chain joins TRBV20-1 and TRBJ1-1; tentatively, D is TRBD1 (6 bases). Here the CDR3 reads CSPDRNTEAFF. The CDR3 nucleotides read TGCAGTCCGGACAGGAACACTGAAGCTTTCTTT.